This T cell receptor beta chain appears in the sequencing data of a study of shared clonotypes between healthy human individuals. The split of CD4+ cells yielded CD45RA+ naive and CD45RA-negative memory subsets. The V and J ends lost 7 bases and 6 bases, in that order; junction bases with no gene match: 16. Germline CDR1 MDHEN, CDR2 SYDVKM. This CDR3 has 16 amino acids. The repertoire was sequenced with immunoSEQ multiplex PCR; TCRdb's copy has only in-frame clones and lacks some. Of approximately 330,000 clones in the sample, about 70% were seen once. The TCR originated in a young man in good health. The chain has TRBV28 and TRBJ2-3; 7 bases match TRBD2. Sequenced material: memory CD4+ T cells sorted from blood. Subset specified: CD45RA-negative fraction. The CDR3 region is CASIPGGTPRGDTQYF. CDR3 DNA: TGTGCCAGCATCCCGGGAGGCACCCCCCGGGGGGATACGCAGTATTTT.